This TCR beta chain was observed in a study of blood T cell repertoires in COVID-19. Clones were read by immunoSEQ multiplex PCR, and TCRdb kept only the in-frame ones, dropping some. The sample has 46,000 or so clones, more than 75% seen once; the top ten hold around 20%. V gave up 5 bases and J gave up 4 bases; unmatched junction bases: 6. The CDR3 has 16 amino acids. CDR1 is SGHRS and CDR2 is YFSETQ in the germline V gene. The chain is built from TRBV5-1 and TRBJ2-2; 12 nucleotides agree with TRBD2. The receptor was derived from a man in his 70s with active COVID-19. Specimen: peripheral blood. In DNA form, the CDR3 reads TGCGCCAGCAGGCGACTAGCGGGGGAGGTCACCGGGGAGCTGTTTTTT. Translated, it gives CASRRLAGEVTGELFF.